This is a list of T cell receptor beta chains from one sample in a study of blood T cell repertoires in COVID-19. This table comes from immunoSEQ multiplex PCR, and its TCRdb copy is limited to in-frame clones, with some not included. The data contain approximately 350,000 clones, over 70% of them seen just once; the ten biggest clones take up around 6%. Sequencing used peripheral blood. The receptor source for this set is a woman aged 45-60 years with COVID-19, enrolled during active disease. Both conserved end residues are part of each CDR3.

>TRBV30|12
CAWSRENTEAFF
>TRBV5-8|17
CASSVHFYDRANQPQHF
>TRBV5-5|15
CASSLGRGRSGGYTF
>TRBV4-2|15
CASSQGGRIAEEQFF
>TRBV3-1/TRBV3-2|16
CASSLGLGSPYNEQFF
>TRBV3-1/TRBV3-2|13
CASSLRPTGAPYF
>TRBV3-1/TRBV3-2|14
CASSLREPAETQYF
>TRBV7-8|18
CASSLGETVMVGYNEQFF
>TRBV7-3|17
CASSLIVAGENTGELFF
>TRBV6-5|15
CASSRYSPGTDTQYF
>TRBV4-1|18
CASSQVGGRGPSSYEQYF
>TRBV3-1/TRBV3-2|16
CASSQFGTGGTDTQYF
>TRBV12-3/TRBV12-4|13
CASSPRRDQPQHF
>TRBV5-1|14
CASSFQGMVTEAFF
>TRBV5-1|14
CASSTGQGFYGYTF
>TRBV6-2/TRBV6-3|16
CASSFPAIDRYNEQFF
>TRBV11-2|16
CASSSQTGLAGASQYF
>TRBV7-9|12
CASSFFGYEQYF
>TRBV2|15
CASSEAGTSVYGYTF
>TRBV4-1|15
CASSQTDRGNQPQHF
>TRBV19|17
CASSSLTRLRDTGELFF
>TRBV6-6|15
CASSYSGQGSYEQYF
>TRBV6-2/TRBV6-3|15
CASSYSRDRSGGYTF
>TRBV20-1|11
CSARDLDEQFF
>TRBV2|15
CASRESGRAQREQFF
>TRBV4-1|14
CASSQGQKGQPQHF
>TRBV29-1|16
CSVVSLDPSAKNIQYF
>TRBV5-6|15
CASSVRVGGANVLTF
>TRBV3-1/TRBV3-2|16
CASSHRGGYSGNTIYF
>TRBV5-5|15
CASSPLMGGGEKLFF
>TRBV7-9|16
CASSLARLAGGETQYF
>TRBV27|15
CASSLAGGAYNEQFF
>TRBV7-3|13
CASSVTQGYGYTF
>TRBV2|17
CASSEAPPRDRGFGYTF
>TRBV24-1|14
CATSDLGRGNEQFF
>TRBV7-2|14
CASSLGLSGNTIYF
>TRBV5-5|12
CASSRGNYGYTF
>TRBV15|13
CATSREGDYGYTF
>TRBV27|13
CASSLSRMGEAFF
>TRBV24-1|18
CATSDPGSGTGSPNEQFF
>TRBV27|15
CASSILATSTDTQYF
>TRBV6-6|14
CASTNRDRSYEQYF
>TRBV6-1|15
CASSRLAGGPGEQYF
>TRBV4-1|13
CASSLGGSSPLHF
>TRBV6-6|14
CASSFSGTIDEQFF
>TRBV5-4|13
CASSRGGAYGYTF
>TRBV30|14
CAWTRIGAQETQYF
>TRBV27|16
CASSLSPTGVNSPLHF
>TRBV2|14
CASGTSGFENEQFF